A selection of T cell receptor beta chains follows, all from one sample in a study of blood T cell repertoires in COVID-19. Sequencing was performed with immunoSEQ multiplex PCR; in TCRdb, only in-frame clones are kept and a portion is missing. The sample carries about 400,000 clones, approximately 86% recorded once. Sequenced: peripheral blood. These receptors originate from a woman aged 60-75 years with COVID-19, enrolled during active disease. Both conserved end residues are part of each CDR3. The order of the fields is CDR3 DNA, CDR3 protein, D gene, J gene, V gene, clone size. D genes are given only for firm matches. The size of a clone is reported for some rows only, either as once, few or many, or as a class for expanded clones.

DNA: TGTGCCAGCAGCCTCCGGACAGGACCTAACTATGGCTACACCTTC; CDR3: CASSLRTGPNYGYTF; D: TRBD1; J: TRBJ1-2; V: TRBV14; size: once
DNA: TGTGCCAGCAGTCCGGGACTAGCGGGGAGTGAAGAGACCCAGTACTTC; CDR3: CASSPGLAGSEETQYF; D: TRBD2; J: TRBJ2-5; V: TRBV6-6; size: NA
DNA: TGTGCCAGCAGTGAGCGGGGCAGCTCCTACGAGCAGTACTTC; CDR3: CASSERGSSYEQYF; D: NA; J: TRBJ2-7; V: TRBV6-1; size: few
DNA: TGTGCCAGCAGCATGAGGGGACAGGACTACAATGAGCAGTTCTTC; CDR3: CASSMRGQDYNEQFF; D: NA; J: TRBJ2-1; V: TRBV21-1; size: NA
DNA: TGTGCCAGCAGCGTAGCGAGGGGGCCCTCCTACGAGCAGTACTTC; CDR3: CASSVARGPSYEQYF; D: TRBD1; J: TRBJ2-7; V: TRBV9; size: NA
DNA: TGTGCCACCAGCCGGGTCTTAACCGGGACAGGGGGCTACGAGCAGTACTTC; CDR3: CATSRVLTGTGGYEQYF; D: TRBD1; J: TRBJ2-7; V: TRBV15; size: NA
DNA: TGTGCCAGCTCTCAGACTAGCGGGGGGCTCTACGAGCAGTACTTC; CDR3: CASSQTSGGLYEQYF; D: TRBD2; J: TRBJ2-7; V: TRBV18; size: NA
DNA: TGTGCCAGCAGTTACTCGGAGGGGAAAGCTGAAGCTTTCTTT; CDR3: CASSYSEGKAEAFF; D: NA; J: TRBJ1-1; V: TRBV6-6; size: NA
DNA: TGTGCCAGCAGTGTGGACAGGGTGACCGGGGAGCTGTTTTTT; CDR3: CASSVDRVTGELFF; D: TRBD1; J: TRBJ2-2; V: TRBV27; size: NA
DNA: TGTGCCAGCAGCGTACAGGGTACAGATACGCAGTATTTT; CDR3: CASSVQGTDTQYF; D: NA; J: TRBJ2-3; V: TRBV9; size: NA
DNA: TGTGCCAGCAGCTTCGGACAGGTAAGGTACGAGCAGTACTTC; CDR3: CASSFGQVRYEQYF; D: TRBD1; J: TRBJ2-7; V: TRBV7-2; size: NA
DNA: TGTGCCAGCAGCTTACCCTTCGCGGGTGGGGAGCTGTTTTTT; CDR3: CASSLPFAGGELFF; D: NA; J: TRBJ2-2; V: TRBV7-9; size: NA
DNA: TGTGCCAGCAGTTACTTTAGTACCCAGTACTTC; CDR3: CASSYFSTQYF; D: NA; J: TRBJ2-5; V: TRBV6-2/TRBV6-3; size: NA
DNA: TGTGCCAGCAGCGTAGCGGTTACCGGGGAGCTGTTTTTT; CDR3: CASSVAVTGELFF; D: NA; J: TRBJ2-2; V: TRBV9; size: NA
DNA: TGCAGCGTAGTGCCACAGGGGACTGAAGCTTTCTTT; CDR3: CSVVPQGTEAFF; D: TRBD1; J: TRBJ1-1; V: TRBV29-1; size: NA
DNA: TGTGCCTGGAGTGTAGGGGTAGAGACCCAGTACTTC; CDR3: CAWSVGVETQYF; D: NA; J: TRBJ2-5; V: TRBV30; size: NA
DNA: TGTGCCAGTAGTCCCCAAGGAGGGGGGGACACTGAAGCTTTCTTT; CDR3: CASSPQGGGDTEAFF; D: NA; J: TRBJ1-1; V: TRBV19; size: NA
DNA: TGTGCCAGCAGCTTATTGGGACAGTCCTATGGCTACACCTTC; CDR3: CASSLLGQSYGYTF; D: TRBD1; J: TRBJ1-2; V: TRBV7-2; size: NA
DNA: TGTGCCAGCAGTTTATATTTCGGACTAGCGGGGGGACGCAGCGCCTACGAGCAGTACTTC; CDR3: CASSLYFGLAGGRSAYEQYF; D: TRBD2; J: TRBJ2-7; V: TRBV27; size: NA
DNA: TGTGCCATCAGTGAGAACCGGGACACTGAAGCTTTCTTT; CDR3: CAISENRDTEAFF; D: NA; J: TRBJ1-1; V: TRBV10-3; size: NA
DNA: TGTGCCACCAGCGCCGGCAGGGGGCCCACAGATACGCAGTATTTT; CDR3: CATSAGRGPTDTQYF; D: TRBD1; J: TRBJ2-3; V: TRBV24-1; size: few
DNA: TGCGCCAGCCGATACAGTAACACCGGGGAGCTGTTTTTT; CDR3: CASRYSNTGELFF; D: NA; J: TRBJ2-2; V: TRBV5-1; size: once
DNA: TGTGCCAGCAGTTACCCAGGGGCAGAGACCCAGTACTTC; CDR3: CASSYPGAETQYF; D: NA; J: TRBJ2-5; V: TRBV6-5; size: NA
DNA: TGTGCCAGCAGCCAACGGCGGGTGGAGACCCAGTACTTC; CDR3: CASSQRRVETQYF; D: NA; J: TRBJ2-5; V: TRBV3-1/TRBV3-2; size: NA
DNA: TGTGCCAGCAGTTCTACGATGGACAGGTTCTCTGGGGCCAACGTCCTGACTTTC; CDR3: CASSSTMDRFSGANVLTF; D: TRBD1; J: TRBJ2-6; V: TRBV27; size: NA
DNA: TGTGCCAGCAGCGGGGGTAGTGGGGGGTACAATGAGCAGTTCTTC; CDR3: CASSGGSGGYNEQFF; D: NA; J: TRBJ2-1; V: TRBV7-8; size: once
DNA: TGTGCCAGCAGTTATGGGGGGGGCTTGAGAGCAGATACGCAGTATTTT; CDR3: CASSYGGGLRADTQYF; D: NA; J: TRBJ2-3; V: TRBV27; size: NA
DNA: TGTGCCAGCTCACCACAGAGCGGGGGGACCCACAATGAGCAGTTCTTC; CDR3: CASSPQSGGTHNEQFF; D: TRBD2; J: TRBJ2-1; V: TRBV18; size: NA
DNA: TGTGCCAGCAGCCAAGGGCTGGCGAACACTGAAGCTTTCTTT; CDR3: CASSQGLANTEAFF; D: NA; J: TRBJ1-1; V: TRBV14; size: NA
DNA: TGTGCCAGCACAAAAGGGGGGGGCACTGAAGCTTTCTTT; CDR3: CASTKGGGTEAFF; D: NA; J: TRBJ1-1; V: TRBV9; size: NA
DNA: TGTGCCACCACCCGGGACAGCGGTAATTCACCCCTCCACTTT; CDR3: CATTRDSGNSPLHF; D: TRBD1; J: TRBJ1-6; V: TRBV10-3; size: NA
DNA: TGTGCCACCAGTGAGACGACAGGGGGTAACACCGGGGAGCTGTTTTTT; CDR3: CATSETTGGNTGELFF; D: TRBD1; J: TRBJ2-2; V: TRBV24-1; size: NA
DNA: TGTGCCAGCAGTCCGATCCTGAGCGCAGATACGCAGTATTTT; CDR3: CASSPILSADTQYF; D: NA; J: TRBJ2-3; V: TRBV27; size: NA
DNA: TGTGCCACCAGCACATACAGTACTAATGAAAAACTGTTTTTT; CDR3: CATSTYSTNEKLFF; D: NA; J: TRBJ1-4; V: TRBV15; size: once
DNA: TGTGCCTGGAGTGTACGGGCGGGGGGGCGTATTGAGCAGTTCTTC; CDR3: CAWSVRAGGRIEQFF; D: TRBD2; J: TRBJ2-1; V: TRBV30; size: NA
DNA: TGTGCCAGCAGTTACCGAGACAGTTGGGATTCACCCCTCCACTTT; CDR3: CASSYRDSWDSPLHF; D: NA; J: TRBJ1-6; V: TRBV6-5; size: NA
DNA: TGCGCCAGCAGCTTCCATGGGGGAGGGGACACTGAAGCTTTCTTT; CDR3: CASSFHGGGDTEAFF; D: NA; J: TRBJ1-1; V: TRBV5-1; size: NA
DNA: TGTGCCAGCAGCCAAAATAGCGGGGGAAACCAAGAGACCCAGTACTTC; CDR3: CASSQNSGGNQETQYF; D: TRBD2; J: TRBJ2-5; V: TRBV4-2; size: once
DNA: TGTGCCAGCAGCGCTCCGGGACAGGGGAAATTT; CDR3: CASSAPGQGKF; D: TRBD1; J: TRBJ1-4; V: TRBV9; size: NA
DNA: TGTGCCACCTCACAAGCGGGGAGCTCCTACAATGAGCAGTTCTTC; CDR3: CATSQAGSSYNEQFF; D: TRBD2; J: TRBJ2-1; V: TRBV24-1; size: NA
DNA: TGCGGGGCAGGGAGGGTTCAGCCCCAGCATTTT; CDR3: CGAGRVQPQHF; D: NA; J: TRBJ1-5; V: TRBV20-1; size: NA
DNA: TGTGCCAGCAGCGTCACTAGCGGGGGGGCTTATACGCAGTATTTT; CDR3: CASSVTSGGAYTQYF; D: TRBD2; J: TRBJ2-3; V: TRBV9; size: NA
DNA: TGCGCCAGCAGCTTATTCGGGGGGAGTACGGAAAAACTGTTTTTT; CDR3: CASSLFGGSTEKLFF; D: NA; J: TRBJ1-4; V: TRBV5-1; size: NA
DNA: TGTGCCAGTAGTACCTTGACAGGGGGGATTCGATACAATGAGCAGTTCTTC; CDR3: CASSTLTGGIRYNEQFF; D: TRBD1; J: TRBJ2-1; V: TRBV19; size: NA
DNA: TGTGCCAGCAGCGAAGGACAGGAGGGCTACACCTTC; CDR3: CASSEGQEGYTF; D: TRBD1; J: TRBJ1-2; V: TRBV9; size: NA
DNA: TGCGCCAGCAGCTTGGGGGCAGGACAGGGAAACACCATATATTTT; CDR3: CASSLGAGQGNTIYF; D: NA; J: TRBJ1-3; V: TRBV5-1; size: NA
DNA: TGTGCCAGCAGCCAAGCGGAGACAGTTGAAGCTTTCTTT; CDR3: CASSQAETVEAFF; D: NA; J: TRBJ1-1; V: TRBV4-2; size: NA
DNA: TGTGCCAGCAGCTTGTATAGACAGATGAACACTGAAGCTTTCTTT; CDR3: CASSLYRQMNTEAFF; D: NA; J: TRBJ1-1; V: TRBV11-3; size: NA
DNA: TGTGCTAGTGGTTTTTGGGTCGGGACTAGCGGGGGGGCGATGAATGAGCAGTTCTTC; CDR3: CASGFWVGTSGGAMNEQFF; D: TRBD2; J: TRBJ2-1; V: TRBV12-5; size: NA
DNA: TGTGCCAGCAGCCTGGGACAGGGTGCTTATGGCTACACCTTC; CDR3: CASSLGQGAYGYTF; D: TRBD1; J: TRBJ1-2; V: TRBV6-5; size: once
DNA: TGTGCCACCACAGCGGGGAGTTCAGATACGCAGTATTTT; CDR3: CATTAGSSDTQYF; D: TRBD2; J: TRBJ2-3; V: TRBV19; size: few
DNA: TGCGCCAGCAGCCAAGATTTGAGGGGACAGGGCACGAACTTC; CDR3: CASSQDLRGQGTNF; D: TRBD1; J: TRBJ1-2; V: TRBV4-3; size: few
DNA: TGTGCCTGGAGTAGGACAGCTAGCACAGATACGCAGTATTTT; CDR3: CAWSRTASTDTQYF; D: NA; J: TRBJ2-3; V: TRBV30; size: NA
DNA: TGTGCCTGGAGGAGGGGACAGGGGTTCTCCCAAAACATTCAGTACTTC; CDR3: CAWRRGQGFSQNIQYF; D: TRBD1; J: TRBJ2-4; V: TRBV30; size: NA
DNA: TGTGCCTGGAGTCGCCAGGCGGGGTACGAGCAGTACTTC; CDR3: CAWSRQAGYEQYF; D: NA; J: TRBJ2-7; V: TRBV30; size: NA